These 25 T cell receptor beta chains came from one sample sequenced in a study of OX40 agonist ivuxolimab in advanced cancers. Profiled with immunoSEQ multiplex PCR; TCRdb holds only in-frame clones, not every one. The sample has 50,000 or so clones; around nine tenths are singletons. The sample here was CD4+ or CD8+ T cells sorted from blood, taken in a trial of the OX40 agonist ivuxolimab. The source of these receptors is an adult with an advanced solid tumor such as melanoma, head and neck, liver or kidney cancer.

The V gene is TRBV9, the J gene TRBJ1-1; 7 bases align to TRBD1. Germline assignment: CDR1 SGDLS and CDR2 YYNGEE. Losses at the gene ends were 1 base for V and 6 bases for J; bases not matched to a gene: 9. The CDR3 sequence is 15 residues long. The CDR3 is CASSVTAGGSAEAFF. The CDR3 DNA reads as TGTGCCAGCAGCGTAACCGCAGGGGGTTCGGCTGAAGCTTTCTTT.

The chain uses TRBV6-5 and TRBJ2-7; D ambiguous. Germline V gene sequence: CDR1 MNHEY, CDR2 SVGAGI. The CDR3 has 14 residues. With 0 bases removed from V and 6 bases from J, the gap between germline ends came to 12 bases. The CDR3 region is CASSYSPLVPEQYF. The CDR3, as DNA: TGTGCCAGCAGTTACTCCCCTTTGGTTCCCGAGCAGTACTTC.

The chain links TRBV9 to TRBJ2-5, with 7 nucleotides matching TRBD2. Germline values: CDR1 SGDLS, CDR2 YYNGEE. V lost 4 bases to trimming and J lost 5 bases; unmatched junction nucleotides: 11. CDR3 size: 15 residues. CDR3 region: CASSTRGRELETQYF. The CDR3 region has the DNA TGTGCCAGCAGCACCCGAGGGAGGGAGTTGGAGACCCAGTACTTC.

Of note for this clone: The junction and the germline gene differ at one end; a read error may be behind it. The chain carries TRBV27 and TRBJ1-1, with D maybe TRBD1 (5 bases). The CDR3 extends over 13 amino acids. Germline CDR1 MNHEY, CDR2 SMNVEV (reference sequence). CDR3 sequence (DNA): TGTGCCAGCAGTTTCTATTTAGGGGCTGAGGCTTTCTTT. It encodes CASSFYLGAEAFF.

The chain links TRBV5-1 to TRBJ2-5; tentative D call: TRBD1 (5 bases). The V gene lost 4 bases and the J gene lost 0 bases, with 16 bases spanning the gap. The CDR3 covers 16 residues. The V gene's germline CDR1 is SGHRS and CDR2 YFSETQ. This CDR3 reads CASSQTDIPYQETQYF. The CDR3 DNA sequence: TGCGCCAGCAGCCAAACGGACATCCCCTACCAAGAGACCCAGTACTTC.

The rearrangement links TRBV27 to TRBJ2-5, with TRBD1 as a possible D gene (6 bases). The CDR3 is 17 amino acids. V lost 0 bases and J lost 2, with 16 bases in between. Germline V CDR1 and CDR2: MNHEY, SMNVEV (reference sequence). This CDR3 is CASSLSERQVQQETQYF. DNA for the CDR3: TGTGCCAGCAGTTTATCAGAAAGACAGGTCCAACAAGAGACCCAGTACTTC.

The chain links TRBV4-1 to TRBJ2-1, with 10 bases identical to TRBD2. This CDR3 is 17 amino acids long. The V and J ends lost 4 bases and 6 bases, in that order; junction bases with no gene match: 12. The germline CDR1 and CDR2 sequences are MGHRA and YSYEKL. The CDR3, as DNA: TGCGCCAGCAGCCTGGTGCTAGCGGGGGCCGGAGGCAATGAGCAGTTCTTC. Protein sequence: CASSLVLAGAGGNEQFF.

The chain uses TRBV21-1 and TRBJ2-7; the table's D call, TRBD1, has no DNA check behind it. TRBV21-1 counts as a pseudogene. CDR3 length equals 14 residues. The chain's CDR3 is CASSPRQVAYEQYF. CDR3 nucleotides: TGTGCCAGCAGCCCACGACAGGTCGCCTACGAGCAGTACTTC.

V is TRBV6-1 and J is TRBJ1-4, with D unclear. From germline, CDR1 is MNHNS and CDR2 SASEGT. This CDR3 spans 14 amino acids. The germline V and J ends were trimmed by 6 bases and 8 bases, with 16 bases remaining between them. CDR3 residues: CASRIATSGEKLFF. In nucleotides, the CDR3 is TGTGCCAGCAGAATCGCCACTAGTGGGGAAAAACTGTTTTTT.

V is TRBV10-3 and J is TRBJ2-1; TRBD1 agrees at 9 bases. Trimming removed 11 bases from V and 4 bases from J; junction bases left unmatched: 9. This CDR3 is 14 amino acids long. Per germline, CDR1 ENHRY and CDR2 SYGVKD. The CDR3 sequence is CAACEDRGYNEQFF. DNA for the CDR3: TGTGCCGCTTGTGAGGACAGGGGTTACAATGAGCAGTTCTTC.

The chain carries TRBV7-9 and TRBJ1-2; D perhaps matches TRBD1 (6 bases). Germline lookup yields CDR1 SEHNR and CDR2 FQNEAQ (reference sequence). CDR3 size: 15 residues. Trimming left V 1 base short and J 6 bases short, with 15 bases between. The CDR3 bases are TGTGCCAGCAGCTTAGAAACAGGGATGAAGGATGGCTACACCTTC. Its protein is CASSLETGMKDGYTF. The full variable domain, rest sourced from reference TRBV7-9 and TRBJ1-2, is DTGVSQNPRHKITKRGQNVTFRCDPISEHNRLYWYRQTLGQGPEFLTYFQNEAQLEKSRLLSDRFSAERPKGSFSTLEIQRTEQGDSAMYLCASSLETGMKDGYTFGSGTRLTVV.

The gene calls are TRBV6-5 and TRBJ2-7, with D possibly being TRBD2 (6 bases). V gave up 5 bases and J gave up 0 bases, with 11 bases separating them. CDR1 and CDR2 (germline): MNHEY, SVGAGI. The length of the CDR3 is 14 residues. The CDR3 DNA follows: TGTGCCAGCAGTACAAGCGGGTACTCCTACGAGCAGTACTTC. Its protein is CASSTSGYSYEQYF.

This clone occurred a few times. The V gene is TRBV13, the J gene TRBJ1-2; no clear D. The CDR3 covers 14 residues. V was clipped by 5 bases and J by 1 base, with 11 bases between them. Looked up from germline, CDR1 is PRHDT and CDR2 is FYEKMQ (reference sequence). The CDR3 sequence is CASSPSGGNYGYTF. The CDR3 nucleotides read TGTGCCAGCAGCCCATCGGGCGGTAACTATGGCTACACCTTC. The variable domain in full, with the rest retrieved from reference TRBV13 and TRBJ1-2, is AAGVIQSPRHLIKEKRETATLKCYPIPRHDTVYWYQQGPGQDPQFLISFYEKMQSDKGSIPDRFSAQQFSDYHSELNMSSLELGDSALYFCASSPSGGNYGYTFGSGTRLTVV.

This clone showed up just once. The gene calls are TRBV7-6 and TRBJ2-7; 10 bases map to TRBD1. Germline V lookup: CDR1 SGHVS, CDR2 FNYEAQ. V was pared by 1 base and J by 2 bases, with 2 bases of the junction left unmatched. The CDR3 spans 15 residues. CDR3 sequence (DNA): TGTGCCAGCAGCTTAGGGACAGGGGGGACCTACGAGCAGTACTTC. Translating it yields CASSLGTGGTYEQYF. The whole variable domain, filled in from reference TRBV7-6 and TRBJ2-7, reads GAGVSQSPRYKVTKRGQDVALRCDPISGHVSLYWYRQALGQGPEFLTYFNYEAQQDKSGLPNDRFSAERPEGSISTLTIQRTEQRDSAMYRCASSLGTGGTYEQYFGPGTRLTVT.

The rearrangement uses TRBV6-5 and TRBJ2-1, with D tentatively TRBD1 (6 bases). The CDR3 has 14 amino acids. Germline V gene data show CDR1 as MNHEY and CDR2 as SVGAGI. V was clipped by 7 bases and J by 3 bases, with 13 bases between them. For the CDR3, the DNA is TGTGCCAGCAAAACAGGGACCCACTACAATGAGCAGTTCTTC. Translated, it gives CASKTGTHYNEQFF.

This sequence joins TRBV6-5 and TRBJ1-1; 9 nucleotides agree with TRBD1. The CDR3 is 14 amino acids. Trimming took 5 bases from V and 5 from J; bases not matched to a gene: 6. Germline assignment: CDR1 MNHEY and CDR2 SVGAGI. CDR3 nucleotide sequence: TGTGCCAGCAGTATACAGGGGGCGAGGACTGAAGCTTTCTTT. Protein product: CASSIQGARTEAFF.

As to this clone: The junction does not match germline at one end; this may be a read error. The V and J genes are TRBV13 and TRBJ2-1; the match to TRBD2 covers 12 bases. This CDR3 is 14 amino acids long. The germline V gene encodes CDR1 PRHDT and CDR2 FYEKMQ (reference sequence). DNA of the CDR3: TGTGCCAGCAGCCTAGGACTAGCGGGAAATGAGCAGTTCTTC. Amino acids: CASSLGLAGNEQFF.

Notes on this clone: One junction end disagrees with the germline gene, perhaps due to a read error. V usage is TRBV6-5 and J usage is TRBJ1-1; D not certain. The CDR3 extends over 11 amino acids. The V gene's germline CDR1 is MNHEY and CDR2 SVGAGI. CDR3: CASLDNSEAFF. For the CDR3, the DNA is TGTGCCAGCCTGGATAACAGTGAAGCTTTCTTT.

This chain joins TRBV7-3 and TRBJ2-3, with TRBD2 as a possible D gene (5 bases). This CDR3 has 17 amino acids. The V end was cut by 5 bases, the J end by 3 bases, with 21 bases between. Germline V gives CDR1 SGHTA, CDR2 FQGTGA. The CDR3 loop is CASSPRLRATGTDTQYF. In DNA form, the CDR3 reads TGTGCCAGCAGCCCAAGGTTGAGGGCTACCGGGACAGATACGCAGTATTTT.

The rearrangement uses TRBV6-5 and TRBJ2-7; the D gene could be TRBD1 or TRBD2 (6 bases each). The germline V and J ends were trimmed by 6 bases and 4 bases, with 19 bases remaining between them. In germline, CDR1 is MNHEY, CDR2 SVGAGI. This CDR3 has 15 amino acids. For the CDR3, the DNA is TGTGCCAGCAGCCCAGGGGTGTCTAGCGCTTACGAGCAGTACTTC. It is translated as CASSPGVSSAYEQYF.

This chain joins TRBV2 and TRBJ1-1; D uncertain. The length of the CDR3 is 14 residues. Trimming took 5 bases from V and 0 from J, leaving 10 bases between them. Per the germline V gene, CDR1 is SNHLY and CDR2 is FYNNEI. The CDR3 loop is CASSRGQMNTEAFF. The CDR3 nucleotides are TGTGCCAGCAGTAGAGGGCAGATGAACACTGAAGCTTTCTTT. The whole variable domain, filled in from reference TRBV2 and TRBJ1-1, reads EPEVTQTPSHQVTQMGQEVILRCVPISNHLYFYWYRQILGQKVEFLVSFYNNEISEKSEIFDDQFSVERPDGSNFTLKIRSTKLEDSAMYFCASSRGQMNTEAFFGQGTRLTVV.

The genes are TRBV7-3 and TRBJ2-7, with D unclear. This CDR3 region has 11 residues. V lost 2 bases to trimming and J lost 4 bases, with 3 bases between them. In germline, CDR1 is SGHTA, CDR2 FQGTGA. The CDR3 is CASSLFYEQYF. The DNA for the CDR3 is TGTGCCAGCAGCTTATTTTACGAGCAGTACTTC.

V usage is TRBV27 and J usage is TRBJ2-2, with a possible D match to TRBD2 (6 bases). This CDR3 is 13 amino acids long. Trimming pared 3 bases from V and 6 bases from J, leaving 8 bases between. Germline CDR1 MNHEY, CDR2 SMNVEV (reference sequence). The DNA of the CDR3 is TGTGCCAGCAGTTTTGGAGGGGCCGGGGAGCTGTTTTTT. It specifies CASSFGGAGELFF.

The rearrangement joins TRBV5-1 to TRBJ2-5; 8 bases match TRBD2. The V and J ends lost 0 bases and 1 base, in that order; junction bases with no gene match: 8. Germline lookup yields CDR1 SGHRS and CDR2 YFSETQ. The CDR3 runs to 17 residues. Here the CDR3 DNA reads TGCGCCAGCAGCTTGGAGGGAGTAGCGGGGACCCAAGAGACCCAGTACTTC. Residues: CASSLEGVAGTQETQYF. The variable domain in full, completed from reference TRBV5-1 and TRBJ2-5, reads KAGVTQTPRYLIKTRGQQVTLSCSPISGHRSVSWYQQTPGQGLQFLFEYFSETQRNKGNFPGRFSGRQFSNSRSEMNVSTLELGDSALYLCASSLEGVAGTQETQYFGPGTRLLVL.

This clone was counted only a few times. V usage is TRBV19 and J usage is TRBJ2-5; D is perhaps TRBD1 or TRBD2 (5 bases each). Germline CDR1 reads LNHDA; CDR2 reads SQIVND (reference sequence). The CDR3 is made up of 16 amino acids. Trimming took 7 bases from V and 14 from J, leaving 32 bases between them. CDR3 nucleotides: TGTGCCAGTACCGTGGAGAGGGGTCGACGGGCCCCAGCGCCCTACTTC. It codes for CASTVERGRRAPAPYF.